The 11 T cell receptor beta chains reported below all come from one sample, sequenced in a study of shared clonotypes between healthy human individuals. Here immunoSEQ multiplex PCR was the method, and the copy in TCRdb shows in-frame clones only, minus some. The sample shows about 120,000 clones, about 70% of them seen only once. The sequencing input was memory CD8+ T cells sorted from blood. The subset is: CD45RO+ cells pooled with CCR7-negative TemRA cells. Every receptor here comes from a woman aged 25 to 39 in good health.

The CDR3 here is CASSAFVYRDPYEQYF. The DNA for the CDR3 is TGTGCCAGCTCGGCTTTTGTGTACAGGGACCCCTACGAGCAGTACTTC. This chain joins TRBV7-9 and TRBJ2-7; the D gene is possibly TRBD1 (6 bases). V gave up 8 bases and J gave up 2 bases, with 22 bases separating them. CDR1 is SEHNR and CDR2 is FQNEAQ in the germline V gene (reference sequence). This CDR3 comprises 16 residues.

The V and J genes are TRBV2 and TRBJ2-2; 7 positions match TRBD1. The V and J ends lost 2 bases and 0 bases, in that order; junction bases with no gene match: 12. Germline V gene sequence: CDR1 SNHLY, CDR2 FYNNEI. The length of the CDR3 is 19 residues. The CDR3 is CASSEFLTGTVPNTGELFF. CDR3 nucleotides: TGTGCCAGCAGTGAATTTCTTACGGGGACAGTCCCGAACACCGGGGAGCTGTTTTTT.

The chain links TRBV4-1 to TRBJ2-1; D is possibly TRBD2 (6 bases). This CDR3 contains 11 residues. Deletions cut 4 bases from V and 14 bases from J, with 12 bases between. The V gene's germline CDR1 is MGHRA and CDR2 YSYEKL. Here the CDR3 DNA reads TGCGCCAGCAGCCGCGGGACTGACGAGTTCTTC. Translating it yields CASSRGTDEFF.

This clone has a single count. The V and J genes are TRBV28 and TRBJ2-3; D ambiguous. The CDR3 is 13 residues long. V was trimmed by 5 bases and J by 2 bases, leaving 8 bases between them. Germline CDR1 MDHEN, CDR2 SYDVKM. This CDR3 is CASSPLHTDTQYF. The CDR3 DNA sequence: TGTGCCAGCAGTCCGCTCCACACAGATACGCAGTATTTT. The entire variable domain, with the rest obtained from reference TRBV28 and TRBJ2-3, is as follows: DVKVTQSSRYLVKRTGEKVFLECVQDMDHENMFWYRQDPGLGLRLIYFSYDVKMKEKGDIPEGYSVSREKKERFSLILESASTNQTSMYLCASSPLHTDTQYFGPGTRLTVL.

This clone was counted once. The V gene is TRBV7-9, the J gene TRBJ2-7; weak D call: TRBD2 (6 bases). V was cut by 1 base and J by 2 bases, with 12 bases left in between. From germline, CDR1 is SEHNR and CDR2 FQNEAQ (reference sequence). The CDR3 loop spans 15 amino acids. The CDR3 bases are TGTGCCAGCAGCTTAGAAGGCGGAGGGACCTACGAGCAGTACTTC. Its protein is CASSLEGGGTYEQYF.

CDR3 coding DNA: TGTGCCAGCAGCAAAGCCGGGACAAAAAAAATGAGAAACACCATATATTTT. Encoded protein: CASSKAGTKKMRNTIYF. The chain uses TRBV21-1 and TRBJ1-3; the table calls TRBD1, which could not be checked here. TRBV21-1 counts as a pseudogene. The CDR3 runs 17 residues.

DNA for the CDR3: TGTGCCAGCAGCTCGGAGGGGGCCTACGAGCAGTACTTC. Its translation is CASSSEGAYEQYF. The rearrangement uses TRBV7-3 and TRBJ2-7, with D perhaps TRBD1 or TRBD2 (6 bases each). The CDR3 has 13 residues. The V gene lost 4 bases and the J gene lost 2 bases, with 9 bases spanning the gap. Germline CDR1 reads SGHTA; CDR2 reads FQGTGA.

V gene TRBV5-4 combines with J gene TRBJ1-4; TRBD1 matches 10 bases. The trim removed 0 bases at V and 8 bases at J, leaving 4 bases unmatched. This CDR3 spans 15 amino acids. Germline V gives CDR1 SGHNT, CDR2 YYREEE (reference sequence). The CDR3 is CASSLAGTGDEKLFF. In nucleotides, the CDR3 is TGTGCCAGCAGCTTGGCGGGGACAGGGGACGAAAAACTGTTTTTT. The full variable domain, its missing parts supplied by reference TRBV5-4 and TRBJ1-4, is ETGVTQSPTHLIKTRGQQVTLRCSSQSGHNTVSWYQQALGQGPQFIFQYYREEENGRGNFPPRFSGLQFPNYSSELNVNALELDDSALYLCASSLAGTGDEKLFFGSGTQLSVL.

The CDR3 region is CASSLRGGRGNEQYF. For the CDR3, the DNA is TGTGCCAGCAGTCTTCGGGGGGGCAGAGGCAACGAGCAGTACTTC. V usage is TRBV6-6 and J usage is TRBJ2-7, with 8 bases fitting TRBD2. V shed 5 bases, J shed 5 bases, and the junction held 11 bases outside the gene matches. This CDR3 comprises 15 residues. CDR1 and CDR2 (germline): MNHNY, SVGAGI (reference sequence).

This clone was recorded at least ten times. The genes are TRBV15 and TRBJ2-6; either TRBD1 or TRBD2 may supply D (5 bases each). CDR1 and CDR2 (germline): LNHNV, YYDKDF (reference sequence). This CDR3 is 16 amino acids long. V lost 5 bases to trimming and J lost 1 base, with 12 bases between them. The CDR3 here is CATSEGRQSGANVLTF. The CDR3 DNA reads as TGTGCCACCAGCGAGGGTCGACAGTCTGGGGCCAACGTCCTGACTTTC.

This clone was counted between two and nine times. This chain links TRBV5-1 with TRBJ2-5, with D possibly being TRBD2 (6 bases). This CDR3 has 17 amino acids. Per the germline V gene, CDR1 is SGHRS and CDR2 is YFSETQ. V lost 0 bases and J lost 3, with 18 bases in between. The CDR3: CASSLAHGGIGEETQYF. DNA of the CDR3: TGCGCCAGCAGCTTGGCCCATGGCGGGATTGGGGAAGAGACCCAGTACTTC. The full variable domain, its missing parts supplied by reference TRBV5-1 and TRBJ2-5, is KAGVTQTPRYLIKTRGQQVTLSCSPISGHRSVSWYQQTPGQGLQFLFEYFSETQRNKGNFPGRFSGRQFSNSRSEMNVSTLELGDSALYLCASSLAHGGIGEETQYFGPGTRLLVL.